The 8 T cell receptor beta chains below come from one sample, sequenced in a study of cytotoxic CD8 clonotypes in ibrutinib-treated CLL. Assay used: immunoSEQ multiplex PCR; TCRdb lists only in-frame clones, some missing. The sample consists of 160,000 or so clones, around nine tenths of them appearing once. The source was PBMCs, collected at disease progression, from a patient treated with ibrutinib. These receptors came from a human donor with chronic lymphocytic leukemia.

V gene TRBV6-1 combines with J gene TRBJ2-3, with TRBD1 matching 11 bases. The V gene end was trimmed by 1 base and the J gene end by 7 bases; junction bases not matched to a gene: 4. Germline loops: CDR1 MNHNS, CDR2 SASEGT. The CDR3 has 15 amino acids. CDR3 amino acids: CASSEVRTGGHTQYF. The CDR3 DNA reads as TGTGCCAGCAGTGAAGTGAGGACAGGGGGCCATACGCAGTATTTT.

V usage is TRBV6-5 and J usage is TRBJ1-4; maybe TRBD1 (5 bases). V lost 6 bases, J lost 2 bases, and 10 bases lay in between. Germline loops: CDR1 MNHEY, CDR2 SVGAGI. The CDR3 consists of 14 residues. The DNA for the CDR3 is TGTGCCAGCAGCCAGACAGCTACTAATGAAAAACTGTTTTTT. It specifies CASSQTATNEKLFF.

The rearrangement uses TRBV28 and TRBJ1-4; D perhaps matches TRBD1 (6 bases). This CDR3 is built from 14 residues. V lost 5 bases to trimming and J lost 10 bases, with 17 bases between them. Germline V gene lookup returns CDR1 MDHEN and CDR2 SYDVKM. The CDR3 DNA reads as TGTGCCAGCAGTCCACCCCCCCCGACAGGAAAACTGTTTTTT. This codes for CASSPPPPTGKLFF.

The CDR3 nucleotides are TGTGCCAGCAGTCAAAGACAGGGTGACTATGGCTACACCTTC. This codes for CASSQRQGDYGYTF. The V gene is TRBV2, the J gene TRBJ1-2; 7 nucleotides line up with TRBD1. There are 14 residues in the CDR3. The germline V gene encodes CDR1 SNHLY and CDR2 FYNNEI. With V trimmed by 5 bases and J by 3 bases, 6 bases remained unmatched.

V usage is TRBV28 and J usage is TRBJ1-5; no firm D call. CDR3 length: 14 residues. Germline V CDR1 and CDR2: MDHEN, SYDVKM. V was trimmed by 6 bases and J by 0 bases, leaving 9 bases between them. CDR3 sequence reads: CASRAGNSNQPQHF. As DNA, the CDR3 is TGTGCCAGCAGGGCTGGGAATAGCAATCAGCCCCAGCATTTT.

The chain couples TRBV15 to TRBJ2-6; tentatively, D is TRBD1 (5 bases). This CDR3 region has 19 residues. The V end lost 0 bases, the J end lost 0 bases, and 15 bases lay between the germline ends. CDR1 is LNHNV, CDR2 YYDKDF, per germline (reference sequence). The CDR3 sequence is CATSRDSGRALSGANVLTF. CDR3 coding DNA: TGTGCCACCAGCAGAGATAGTGGCAGGGCCCTCTCTGGGGCCAACGTCCTGACTTTC.

This chain joins TRBV19 and TRBJ1-5, with 7 bases aligning to TRBD1. The CDR3 has 12 residues. Per the germline V gene, CDR1 is LNHDA and CDR2 is SQIVND (reference sequence). Trimming took 9 bases from V and 6 from J; bases not matched to a gene: 5. The CDR3 region is CASTTGSQPQHF. CDR3 coding DNA: TGTGCCAGCACGACAGGGAGTCAGCCCCAGCATTTT. Supplemented by reference TRBV19 and TRBJ1-5, the full variable domain reads DGGITQSPKYLFRKEGQNVTLSCEQNLNHDAMYWYRQDPGQGLRLIYYSQIVNDFQKGDIAEGYSVSREKKESFPLTVTSAQKNPTAFYLCASTTGSQPQHFGDGTRLSIL.

The CDR3 DNA sequence: TGTGCCAGCAACAGCCACAAGGGGGACAGGGTTTTTAAAGCTTTCTTT. This sequence encodes CASNSHKGDRVFKAFF. The chain joins TRBV28 to TRBJ1-1, with TRBD1 matching 9 bases. Germline CDR1 and CDR2: MDHEN and SYDVKM. V lost 7 bases, J lost 9 bases, and 18 bases stayed unmatched. The CDR3 spans 16 residues.